The 25 T cell receptor beta chains in this list originate from one sample, sequenced in a study of T-cell reconstitution after alpha-beta-depleted transplantation in children. Unique molecular identifiers were incorporated during preparation of the TCRbeta library. TCRdb reprocessed the PCR reads via MiXCR and lists one record per CDR3 protein. The table shows hundreds of thousands of distinct CDR3 sequences, with roughly 17% occurring only once. The material was PBMCs from the stem cell graft donor, obtained from the stem cell graft. These receptor sequences come from a human donor who donated a stem cell graft to a child with acute myeloid leukemia.

This clonotype has ten or more counts. CDR3 nucleotide sequence: TGCGCCAGCAGCCAAGAATGGAAGAGGGCAGAGGGCTACACCTTC. As protein: CASSQEWKRAEGYTF. This chain joins TRBV4-3 and TRBJ1-2; D ambiguous. V lost 0 bases and J lost 8, with 16 bases in between. Germline-derived CDR1 and CDR2 are LGHNA and YSLEER. The CDR3 is made up of 15 amino acids.

In this sample, this clonotype turned up many times. The CDR3 sequence is CSVRHPDTPNQPQHF. The CDR3 DNA follows: TGCAGCGTTCGGCATCCCGATACGCCGAATCAGCCCCAGCATTTT. V usage is TRBV29-1 and J usage is TRBJ1-5; D is unclear. The germline CDR1 and CDR2 sequences are SQVTM and ANQGSEA. Trimming removed 5 bases from V and 4 bases from J, with 18 bases in between. The CDR3 loop spans 15 amino acids.

This rearrangement joins TRBV15 to TRBJ2-3; D gene unclear. V lost 1 base and J 5 bases, leaving 7 bases between the germline ends. The CDR3 consists of 13 residues. The V gene's germline CDR1 is LNHNV and CDR2 YYDKDF (reference sequence). The CDR3 sequence: CATSRVSRDTQYF. The CDR3 DNA follows: TGTGCCACCAGCAGAGTATCCCGAGATACGCAGTATTTT.

The chain combines TRBV10-1 with TRBJ1-5; unclear D gene. V shed 0 bases and J shed 6 bases, with 3 bases lying between them. Germline V lookup: CDR1 WNHNN, CDR2 SYGVQD (reference sequence). CDR3 length equals 12 residues. The CDR3 spells CASSESSQPQHF. The CDR3, as DNA: TGCGCCAGCAGTGAGTCAAGTCAGCCCCAGCATTTT.

The chain recombines TRBV12-3 or TRBV12-4 with TRBJ1-1, with 7 bases that match TRBD1. The J segment lost 1 base and the V segment lost 11 bases, leaving 7 bases of the junction unmatched. The CDR3 is 13 residues long. The CDR3: CAGSYRGNTEAFF. DNA of the CDR3: TGTGCCGGTTCTTACAGGGGGAACACTGAAGCTTTCTTT.

The J gene is TRBJ2-5, the V gene TRBV12-1; the tabulated D call, TRBD1, remains unverified against the DNA. TRBV12-1 constitutes a pseudogene. This CDR3 contains 17 residues. The CDR3 spells CASSFSKRTGDEETQYF. CDR3 coding DNA: TGTGCCAGCAGCTTTTCTAAGAGGACAGGGGATGAAGAGACCCAGTACTTC.

At least ten counts were recorded for this clonotype. The gene calls are TRBV12-3 or TRBV12-4 and TRBJ1-1, with TRBD1 identical over 8 bases. V lost 6 bases and J lost 7; bases outside the gene matches: 10. The CDR3 length is 14 residues. The CDR3 reads CASSPGGTGIEAFF. The CDR3 region has the DNA TGTGCCAGCAGCCCTGGGGGGACAGGCATTGAAGCTTTCTTT.

The gene calls are TRBV18 and TRBJ1-5, with D uncertain. The CDR3 runs 15 residues. Trimming pared 3 bases from V and 1 base from J, leaving 10 bases between. Germline CDR1 and CDR2: KGHSH and LQKENI. CDR3 loop: CASSPLQTSNQPQHF. The CDR3 nucleotides are TGTGCCAGCTCACCTCTCCAGACCAGCAATCAGCCCCAGCATTTT.

A few counts support this clonotype. The gene calls are TRBV12-3 or TRBV12-4 and TRBJ1-1; D gene unclear. The CDR3 loop spans 15 amino acids. The V end lost 4 bases, the J end lost 3 bases, and 15 bases lay between the germline ends. For the CDR3, the DNA is TGTGCCAGCAGTTCTCCCTCCTCGGAGGACACTGAAGCTTTCTTT. Residues: CASSSPSSEDTEAFF.

This clonotype was recorded a few times. This CDR3 is CASSLDTQGALGNTEAFF. CDR3 DNA: TGCGCCAGCAGCCTTGACACGCAGGGGGCTTTGGGGAACACTGAAGCTTTCTTT. The chain uses TRBV4-1 and TRBJ1-1, with TRBD1 identical over 8 bases. In germline, CDR1 is MGHRA, CDR2 YSYEKL. The CDR3 loop spans 18 amino acids. The trim removed 4 bases at V and 1 base at J, leaving 14 bases unmatched.

The chain couples TRBV15 to TRBJ2-4; D is perhaps TRBD2 (5 bases). This CDR3 has 17 residues. Germline CDR1 LNHNV, CDR2 YYDKDF (reference sequence). The V gene lost 0 bases and the J gene lost 2 bases, with 14 bases spanning the gap. CDR3 sequence (DNA): TGTGCCACCAGCAGAGATGGGAACCCTAGCCCCAAAAACATTCAGTACTTC. This codes for CATSRDGNPSPKNIQYF. Looking up the rest from reference TRBV15 and TRBJ2-4 gives the full variable domain: DAMVIQNPRYQVTQFGKPVTLSCSQTLNHNVMYWYQQKSSQAPKLLFHYYDKDFNNEADTPDNFQSRRPNTSFCFLDIRSPGLGDTAMYLCATSRDGNPSPKNIQYFGAGTRLSVL.

In its sample, this clonotype was seen many times. The J gene is TRBJ1-4, the V gene TRBV10-3; 8 nucleotides line up with TRBD1. This CDR3 has 13 amino acids. V lost 4 bases and J lost 6; bases outside the gene matches: 1. Looked up from germline, CDR1 is ENHRY and CDR2 is SYGVKD. The CDR3 sequence: CAISAGGDEKLFF. The CDR3 DNA follows: TGTGCCATCAGTGCAGGGGGCGATGAAAAACTGTTTTTT.

Many counts were recorded for this clonotype. The chain employs TRBV29-1 and TRBJ2-1, with TRBD2 as a possible D gene (6 bases). The CDR3 runs to 14 residues. Trimming left V 1 base short and J 5 bases short, with 12 bases between. In germline, CDR1 is SQVTM, CDR2 ANQGSEA. Written as DNA, the CDR3 is TGCAGCGTTGAAGCAGGGACTTTGGACAATGAGCAGTTCTTC. It translates to CSVEAGTLDNEQFF.

This clonotype was seen more than once but under ten times. The J gene is TRBJ2-2, the V gene TRBV20-1; 7 bases align to TRBD2. V trimming: 3 bases; J trimming: 6 bases; junction bases outside the gene matches: 10. The germline gives CDR1 DFQATT, CDR2 SNEGSKA (reference sequence). The CDR3 contains 15 residues. This chain's CDR3 is CSARTSLPGAGELFF. CDR3 sequence (DNA): TGCAGTGCTAGGACTAGCCTGCCCGGGGCCGGGGAGCTGTTTTTT.

V is TRBV27 and J is TRBJ2-5, with 9 positions matching TRBD1. This CDR3 has 14 amino acids. Germline lookup yields CDR1 MNHEY and CDR2 SMNVEV (reference sequence). Trimming took 6 bases from V and 5 from J; bases not matched to a gene: 7. CDR3 amino acids: CASRVQGAAETQYF. CDR3 in DNA: TGTGCCAGCAGGGTACAGGGGGCTGCGGAGACCCAGTACTTC.

The chain combines TRBV9 with TRBJ2-1; D is unresolved. Germline lookup yields CDR1 SGDLS and CDR2 YYNGEE. This CDR3 is built from 14 residues. Trimming took off 0 bases at V and 0 bases at J, with 4 bases between the two ends. The DNA of the CDR3 is TGTGCCAGCAGCGTAGCGAGCTCCTACAATGAGCAGTTCTTC. Translated, it gives CASSVASSYNEQFF.

This clonotype was picked up a small number of times. The chain is built from TRBV28 and TRBJ1-6, with a tentative D call TRBD1 (6 bases). The V end lost 6 bases, the J end lost 7 bases, and 16 bases lay between the germline ends. The CDR3 extends over 15 amino acids. Germline V CDR1 and CDR2: MDHEN, SYDVKM. This chain's CDR3 is CASRLTGIRNSPLHF. CDR3 DNA sequence: TGTGCCAGCAGACTTACAGGGATAAGGAATTCACCCCTCCACTTT.

This clonotype was detected a few times. The chain employs TRBV7-9 and TRBJ2-1; D gene unclear. The CDR3 length is 13 residues. Germline V gene lookup returns CDR1 SEHNR and CDR2 FQNEAQ (reference sequence). Trimming shortened V by 5 bases and J by 8 bases, and 13 bases separated the two germline ends. DNA of the CDR3: TGTGCCAGCAGCCCCGTTTTGCCCGATGAGCAGTTCTTC. It encodes CASSPVLPDEQFF.

This clonotype was seen a few times. The rearrangement links TRBV12-3 or TRBV12-4 to TRBJ2-2; maybe TRBD2 (6 bases). The V gene lost 3 bases and the J gene lost 3 bases, with 11 bases spanning the gap. This CDR3 has 15 residues. The CDR3 spells CASSFRRADTGELFF. The CDR3 region has the DNA TGTGCCAGCAGTTTTCGGAGGGCTGACACCGGGGAGCTGTTTTTT.

Ten or more counts support this clonotype. J is TRBJ2-7 and V is TRBV5-6; D is possibly TRBD1 (6 bases). Trimming removed 5 bases from V and 6 bases from J, with 15 bases in between. This CDR3 is 13 amino acids long. Germline V gene data show CDR1 as SGHDT and CDR2 as YYEEEE. The DNA for the CDR3 is TGTGCCAGCAGGGCCTTGGACAGCGGCGAGCAGTACTTC. Its translation is CASRALDSGEQYF.

CDR3 in DNA: TGTGCCAGCAGCGTAGGGCAGGGTGGGACTGAAGCTTTCTTT. This codes for CASSVGQGGTEAFF. The chain joins TRBV9 to TRBJ1-1; the D gene is possibly TRBD1 (5 bases). The CDR3 length is 14 residues. Trimming removed 0 bases at V and 5 bases at J, with 11 bases between. Germline V CDR1 and CDR2: SGDLS, YYNGEE. Filled out from reference TRBV9 and TRBJ1-1, the complete variable domain reads DSGVTQTPKHLITATGQRVTLRCSPRSGDLSVYWYQQSLDQGLQFLIQYYNGEERAKGNILERFSAQQFPDLHSELNLSSLELGDSALYFCASSVGQGGTEAFFGQGTRLTVV.

This clonotype occurred a few times. The V gene is TRBV7-2, the J gene TRBJ1-1; D remains unclear. Germline assignment: CDR1 SGHTA and CDR2 FQGNSA. Trimming removed 4 bases from V and 1 base from J, with 7 bases in between. This CDR3 comprises 13 residues. This CDR3 is CASSSRANTEAFF. The CDR3, as DNA: TGTGCCAGCAGCTCCCGCGCGAACACTGAAGCTTTCTTT.

J is TRBJ2-7 and V is TRBV7-8, with D possibly matching TRBD2 (5 bases). The CDR3 has 14 amino acids. Germline V gene lookup returns CDR1 SGHVS and CDR2 FQNEAQ. V was shortened by 6 bases and J by 4 bases, with 16 bases between the two germline ends. Written as DNA, the CDR3 is TGTGCCAGCAGTAGCGTAGCTCCACCGTACGAGCAGTACGTC. This gives the protein CASSSVAPPYEQYV.

Ten or more counts support this clonotype. The V call is TRBV19, the J call TRBJ1-1; TRBD1 matches at 8 bases. The CDR3 covers 13 residues. V lost 9 bases, J lost 5 bases, and 8 bases stayed unmatched. Germline CDR1 LNHDA, CDR2 SQIVND (reference sequence). The CDR3 loop reads CASRGQVWTEAFF. DNA of the CDR3: TGTGCCAGCAGGGGGCAGGTTTGGACTGAAGCTTTCTTT.

In its sample, this clonotype was seen many times. J is TRBJ2-6 and V is TRBV7-2; a possible D gene is TRBD1 (5 bases). There are 17 residues in the CDR3. CDR1 and CDR2 (germline): SGHTA, FQGNSA. V was pared by 3 bases and J by 0 bases, with 12 bases between. The CDR3 DNA sequence: TGTGCCAGCAGCTTTCCAGGGAAGACCTCTGGGGCCAACGTCCTGACTTTC. This translates into CASSFPGKTSGANVLTF.